This T cell receptor (beta chain) comes out of a study of blood T cell repertoires in COVID-19. Looking at the study overall: PBMCs, B-cell-depleted T cells, or T cells were the source of the cDNA or gDNA that made up the material.

Repertoires were generated with immunoSEQ multiplex PCR, while TCRdb's copy carries only in-frame clones and drops some. This table has about 300,000 clones, nearly 90% appearing once. Self-reported history from a screening survey and questionnaire set each donor's cohort. Exposed study participants had met a COVID-19 case within 2 weeks before entry. The source is a woman aged 45-65 years who had been exposed to COVID-19. Material for sequencing was PBMCs or T cells enriched from blood (not recorded which).

CDR3 sequence reads: CASSLQAGAPTGELFF. The CDR3 coding sequence is TGTGCCAGCAGCCTCCAAGCGGGGGCCCCCACCGGGGAGCTGTTTTTT. The V gene is TRBV7-2, the J gene TRBJ2-2; 8 bases map to TRBD2. The J segment lost 4 bases and the V segment lost 5 bases, leaving 9 bases of the junction unmatched. Germline V CDR1 and CDR2: SGHTA, FQGNSA. This CDR3 has 16 amino acids.